These T cell receptor beta chains were read from a single sample in a study of radiation and T cells in renal cell carcinoma. Data came from immunoSEQ multiplex PCR; TCRdb stores just in-frame clones and leaves some out. The data contain about 150,000 clones, less than 90% of them singletons. The starting material was blood, obtained from a patient whose treatment included radiotherapy and nephrectomy. The receptors come from a woman aged 50 to 65 with renal cell carcinoma. CDR3s include the opening cysteine and the closing phenylalanine or tryptophan. A D gene is named only where the DNA matches it firmly. Some rows mark clone size as missing; the rest say once, few, many or name a class of expanded clone.

clone_size j_call v_call d_call cdr3_aa cdr3_nt
once TRBJ1-6 TRBV6-5 - CASTLPGWNSPLHF TGTGCCAGCACCCTCCCGGGTTGGAATTCACCCCTCCACTTT
- TRBJ2-4 TRBV5-5 - CASSLVREPIAKNIQYF TGTGCCAGCAGCTTGGTCAGGGAACCTATAGCCAAAAACATTCAGTACTTC
- TRBJ2-7 TRBV30 - CAWRDLYEQYF TGTGCCTGGAGGGACCTCTACGAGCAGTACTTC
- TRBJ1-3 TRBV19 TRBD1 CASSIFPDRTSGNTIYF TGTGCCAGTAGTATCTTCCCGGACAGGACATCTGGAAACACCATATATTTT
- TRBJ2-1 TRBV7-3 TRBD1 CASTPFLGTGLFF TGTGCCAGCACCCCCTTCTTAGGGACAGGGTTGTTCTTC
few TRBJ1-1 TRBV14 - CASSPHGDTEAFF TGTGCCAGCAGCCCCCACGGAGATACTGAAGCTTTCTTT
- TRBJ2-7 TRBV9 - CASSVRPSSYEQYF TGTGCCAGCAGCGTGCGGCCGAGCTCCTACGAGCAGTACTTC
- TRBJ1-1 TRBV5-4 - CASSLEGGRTEAFF TGTGCCAGCAGTCTAGAGGGCGGACGCACTGAAGCTTTCTTT
- TRBJ2-5 TRBV15 TRBD1 CATSRDPTGEETQYF TGTGCCACCAGCAGAGATCCTACAGGGGAAGAGACCCAGTACTTC
- TRBJ2-5 TRBV25-1 - CASSSGWEETQYF TGTGCCAGCAGTTCAGGGTGGGAAGAGACCCAGTACTTC
few TRBJ2-3 TRBV19 - CASSTREQDTQYF TGTGCCAGTAGTACACGTGAACAGGATACGCAGTATTTT
- TRBJ1-3 TRBV19 TRBD1 CASSSYRGGSGNTIYF TGTGCCAGTAGTAGTTACAGGGGCGGCTCTGGAAACACCATATATTTT
- TRBJ1-2 TRBV5-6 - CASSFKGGNYGYTF TGTGCCAGCAGCTTTAAGGGGGGGAACTATGGCTACACCTTC
once TRBJ2-3 TRBV5-1 - CASGVQNTQYF TGCGCCAGCGGGGTTCAAAATACGCAGTATTTT
- TRBJ1-5 TRBV4-2 - CASSQDEWRPQHF TGTGCCAGCAGCCAAGATGAATGGCGGCCCCAGCATTTT
- TRBJ1-1 TRBV6-6 - CASSPVGPSSTEAFF TGTGCCAGCAGTCCCGTGGGACCATCTAGCACTGAAGCTTTCTTT
many TRBJ2-3 TRBV19 - CASSIRRDLGGTDTQYF TGTGCCAGTAGTATTCGGCGGGATCTCGGGGGCACAGATACGCAGTATTTT
- TRBJ2-7 TRBV9 - CASSPPQGSSYEQYF TGTGCCAGCAGCCCCCCTCAGGGGAGCTCCTACGAGCAGTACTTC
- TRBJ2-2 TRBV6-5 TRBD1 CASSYSTGINTGELFF TGTGCCAGCAGTTACTCGACAGGGATAAACACCGGGGAGCTGTTTTTT
- TRBJ1-2 TRBV18 - CASSPPAPRTNYGYTF TGTGCCAGCTCACCTCCCGCTCCGAGAACTAACTATGGCTACACCTTC
- TRBJ1-2 TRBV10-3 - CAIRTAPTNYGYTF TGTGCCATCAGGACAGCGCCGACTAACTATGGCTACACCTTC
- TRBJ2-7 TRBV5-4 TRBD1 CASARGQGNTYEQYF TGTGCCAGCGCCAGGGGACAGGGTAATACCTACGAGCAGTACTTC
- TRBJ1-2 TRBV6-5 TRBD1 CASTKTGGRNYGYTF TGTGCCAGCACCAAAACAGGGGGACGAAACTATGGCTACACCTTC
- TRBJ1-5 TRBV6-5 TRBD1 CASSRDSGNQPQHF TGTGCCAGCAGCAGGGACAGCGGCAATCAGCCCCAGCATTTT
- TRBJ2-7 TRBV6-5 - CASSYSGNSAHYEQYF TGTGCCAGCAGTTACTCGGGGAATTCTGCCCACTACGAGCAGTACTTC
- TRBJ2-1 TRBV9 TRBD1 CASSPRQGQYNEQFF TGTGCCAGCAGCCCCCGACAGGGGCAGTACAATGAGCAGTTCTTC
- TRBJ2-7 TRBV10-3 - CAIRGLSGSEQYF TGTGCCATCAGGGGCCTTTCGGGGTCCGAGCAGTACTTC